This entry lists 17 T cell receptor beta chains sequenced from one sample in a study of shared clonotypes between healthy human individuals. The assay was immunoSEQ multiplex PCR, and TCRdb's table has in-frame clones only and misses some. The data show some 2,500,000 clones, approximately 90% seen once. Source material: naive CD4+ T cells from PBMCs. Documented subset: CD45RA+ positively selected. The receptors come from a man between 18 and 29 years old in good health. Some clones in this sample may be carry-over from other donors' samples.

The CDR3 DNA is TGCGCCAGCAGCTTGGATTCCCAGGCGAGCTCCTACAATGAGCAGTTCTTC. It yields the protein CASSLDSQASSYNEQFF. The rearrangement joins TRBV5-1 to TRBJ2-1; the D is unclear. In germline, CDR1 is SGHRS, CDR2 YFSETQ. Trimming stripped 0 bases from V and 0 bases from J, with 13 bases between. This CDR3 has 17 amino acids.

V gene TRBV5-1 combines with J gene TRBJ1-4; a weak D match, TRBD1 (6 bases). The germline CDR1 and CDR2 sequences are SGHRS and YFSETQ. This CDR3 spans 16 amino acids. Deletions cut 2 bases from V and 0 bases from J, with 11 bases between. The CDR3 nucleotides read TGCGCCAGCAGCTTCGGACAGCTTGCAACTAATGAAAAACTGTTTTTT. Encoded protein: CASSFGQLATNEKLFF. Using reference TRBV5-1 and TRBJ1-4 for the parts outside the CDR3, the full variable domain is KAGVTQTPRYLIKTRGQQVTLSCSPISGHRSVSWYQQTPGQGLQFLFEYFSETQRNKGNFPGRFSGRQFSNSRSEMNVSTLELGDSALYLCASSFGQLATNEKLFFGSGTQLSVL.

V gene TRBV4-1 combines with J gene TRBJ1-1; TRBD1 aligns across 7 bases. The CDR3 consists of 13 residues. Germline V gene data show CDR1 as MGHRA and CDR2 as YSYEKL. V was clipped by 6 bases and J by 7 bases; unmatched bases: 8. The CDR3 sequence: CASSKQGTLEAFF. The DNA of the CDR3 is TGCGCCAGCAGTAAACAGGGGACCCTTGAAGCTTTCTTT.

V usage is TRBV6-5 and J usage is TRBJ2-1; D might be TRBD2 (6 bases). CDR3 length equals 13 residues. The ends were cut back, 6 bases at V and 3 bases at J, with 9 bases in the middle. In germline, CDR1 is MNHEY, CDR2 SVGAGI. In DNA, the CDR3 is TGTGCCAGCAGGGCTAGCGACTACAATGAGCAGTTCTTC. Protein sequence: CASRASDYNEQFF.

This clone was found once. The V and J genes are TRBV28 and TRBJ2-2; TRBD2 matches 14 bases. Trimming at V came to 5 bases and at J to 6 bases, leaving 11 bases not matched to a gene. The CDR3 loop spans 18 amino acids. CDR1 MDHEN and CDR2 SYDVKM come from the germline V gene. This chain's CDR3 is CASSPFRTSGRQPGELFF. In DNA form, the CDR3 reads TGTGCCAGCAGTCCGTTTCGGACTAGCGGGAGGCAGCCCGGGGAGCTGTTTTTT.

The chain has TRBV7-2 and TRBJ2-1, with D perhaps TRBD1 or TRBD2 (6 bases each). Trimming stripped 6 bases from V and 9 bases from J, with 12 bases between. CDR3 length equals 12 residues. Germline V gene data show CDR1 as SGHTA and CDR2 as FQGNSA. The CDR3: CASSQQGGEQFF. CDR3 nucleotides: TGTGCCAGCAGTCAACAGGGAGGTGAGCAGTTCTTC.

A remark on this clone: The same CDR3 arises from other DNA sequences in this sample as well. This chain joins TRBV7-3 and TRBJ1-3; D is ambiguous. V gave up 3 bases and J gave up 1 base, with 7 bases separating them. This CDR3 spans 14 amino acids. The germline V gene has CDR1 SGHTA and CDR2 FQGTGA. As DNA, the CDR3 is TGTGCCAGCAGCTTGGGAGGATCTGGAAACACCATATATTTT. Amino acids: CASSLGGSGNTIYF.

V is TRBV27 and J is TRBJ2-5; 9 bases line up with TRBD1. This CDR3 is built from 16 residues. From germline, CDR1 is MNHEY and CDR2 SMNVEV (reference sequence). V trimming: 2 bases; J trimming: 0 bases; junction bases outside the gene matches: 4. The CDR3 coding sequence is TGTGCCAGCAGTTTACGGGACAGGGCCCACCAAGAGACCCAGTACTTC. Protein product: CASSLRDRAHQETQYF.

The chain recombines TRBV5-1 with TRBJ2-5; D may be TRBD2 (6 bases). The germline gives CDR1 SGHRS, CDR2 YFSETQ. The CDR3 is 15 residues long. V was shortened by 7 bases and J by 5 bases, with 21 bases between the two germline ends. CDR3 loop: CASRDFRSDGETQYF. CDR3 coding DNA: TGCGCCAGCCGGGACTTCCGAAGCGATGGGGAGACCCAGTACTTC.

This chain joins TRBV5-1 and TRBJ1-1, with a possible D match to TRBD1 (6 bases). Germline V gene sequence: CDR1 SGHRS, CDR2 YFSETQ. This CDR3 is built from 15 residues. Trimming shortened V by 2 bases and J by 6 bases, and 17 bases separated the two germline ends. The CDR3 nucleotides are TGCGCCAGCAGCTTTAGACAGGAACCTGGGGCTGAAGCTTTCTTT. This gives the protein CASSFRQEPGAEAFF.

The CDR3 DNA reads TGTGCCAGCCACCGGGGGGGTGAGCAGTTCTTC. Translated, it gives CASHRGGEQFF. The chain recombines TRBV2 with TRBJ2-1, with 8 nucleotides matching TRBD2. J lost 9 bases, V lost 8 bases, and 3 bases had no gene match. The CDR3 has 11 residues. Germline lookup yields CDR1 SNHLY and CDR2 FYNNEI.

The J gene is TRBJ1-1, the V gene TRBV5-8, with D possibly matching TRBD1 (6 bases). The germline CDR1 and CDR2 sequences are SGHTS and YDEGEE. The V gene lost 2 bases and the J gene lost 1 base, with 12 bases spanning the gap. The CDR3 has 15 amino acids. The CDR3 is CASSFEDRRNTEAFF. DNA of the CDR3: TGTGCCAGCAGCTTTGAGGACAGACGGAACACTGAAGCTTTCTTT. Using reference TRBV5-8 and TRBJ1-1 for the parts outside the CDR3, the full variable domain is EAGVTQSPTHLIKTRGQQATLRCSPISGHTSVYWYQQALGLGLQFLLWYDEGEERNRGNFPPRFSGRQFPNYSSELNVNALELEDSALYLCASSFEDRRNTEAFFGQGTRLTVV.

The genes are TRBV7-7 and TRBJ1-5; weak D call: TRBD1 (5 bases). Deletions cut 0 bases from V and 2 bases from J, with 29 bases between. This CDR3 is 22 amino acids long. The germline V gene has CDR1 SSHAT and CDR2 FNYEAQ (reference sequence). CDR3 nucleotides: TGTGCCAGCAGCTTAGCAGGGGCCCGCGGGACTGAAATCTCGTTGGGCAATCAGCCCCAGCATTTT. This codes for CASSLAGARGTEISLGNQPQHF.

The J gene is TRBJ1-4, the V gene TRBV7-2; 7 bases agree with TRBD1. After removal of 2 bases from V and 8 bases from J, the junction contained 8 bases not matched to a gene. This CDR3 spans 15 amino acids. Germline assignment: CDR1 SGHTA and CDR2 FQGNSA. CDR3 DNA: TGTGCCAGCAGCTTAAATGCAGGGGGACGGGAAAAACTGTTTTTT. It encodes CASSLNAGGREKLFF.

In regard to this clone: Different DNA sequences within this sample yield the same CDR3. The V call is TRBV28, the J call TRBJ1-5; perhaps TRBD1 as D (6 bases). V was shortened by 1 base and J by 4 bases, with 8 bases between the two germline ends. Per the germline V gene, CDR1 is MDHEN and CDR2 is SYDVKM. This CDR3 has 14 amino acids. CDR3 in amino acids: CASSLSQGNQPQHF. The CDR3 coding sequence is TGTGCCAGCAGTTTATCTCAGGGGAATCAGCCCCAGCATTTT.

This clone was seen a few times. The chain is built from TRBV7-2 and TRBJ1-1, with D uncertain. The germline V gene has CDR1 SGHTA and CDR2 FQGNSA. CDR3 length: 14 residues. Trimming removed 4 bases at V and 5 bases at J, with 14 bases between. Written as DNA, the CDR3 is TGTGCCAGCAGCTCCCAGAGGTCCATGACTGAAGCTTTCTTT. Its translation: CASSSQRSMTEAFF.

The DNA for the CDR3 is TGTGCCAGCAGCTTATTGGGCACTCAAGTAGGCTACACCTTC. Amino acid sequence: CASSLLGTQVGYTF. V gene TRBV5-6 combines with J gene TRBJ1-2; no clear D. The germline V gene encodes CDR1 SGHDT and CDR2 YYEEEE. V was cut by 2 bases and J by 8 bases, with 16 bases left in between. The CDR3 spans 14 residues.